The T cell receptor beta chain described here comes from a study of blood T cell repertoires in COVID-19. Study details: The study drew acute and convalescent COVID-19 samples from the United States, Italy and Spain.

The Seattle site enrolled patients during active infection and followed them longitudinally. Profiled with immunoSEQ multiplex PCR; TCRdb holds only in-frame clones, not every one. The repertoire includes roughly 230,000 clones, about nine tenths of them detected once, and roughly 0.79% sits in the top ten. What was sequenced was peripheral blood. This clonotype was obtained from a man aged 25 to 40 with COVID-19, enrolled during active disease.

In nucleotides, the CDR3 is TGCGCCAGCAGCCCGACAGTAAACTCTGGAAACACCATATATTTT. Translated: CASSPTVNSGNTIYF. The V and J genes are TRBV5-1 and TRBJ1-3, with a weak D call TRBD1 (5 bases). V dropped 4 bases and J dropped 0 bases, with 11 bases sitting between them. The CDR3 spans 15 residues. The germline V gene has CDR1 SGHRS and CDR2 YFSETQ.